This T cell receptor beta chain was sequenced during a study of Graves' ophthalmopathy and Graves' hyperthyroidism. This clonotype has at least ten counts. Its cognate antigen is unknown. Germline V lookup: CDR1 ENHRY, CDR2 SYGVKD. There are 15 residues in the CDR3. Trimming left V 3 bases short and J 3 bases short, with 9 bases between. Ineligible for inclusion were patients with other autoimmune diseases, uncontrolled infections, pregnancy or lactation. PBMCs were density-gradient isolated from approximately 10 ml fresh blood. As the template, RNA transcripts were used to amplify TCR beta CDR3 regions. Investigators did first-round RT-PCR with HTBI primers, then second-round multiplex PCR. TCRdb analysed the multiplex PCR reads with MiXCR anew, one entry per CDR3 protein. The sample shows roughly 400,000 distinct CDR3 sequences, around 19% of them seen only once. Study-level findings and limits: Blood was where most expanded thyroid clonotypes above 0.001 frequency also turned up.

What was sequenced was peripheral blood. The genes are TRBV10-3 and TRBJ1-6; D gene unclear. The clonotype originates from a woman aged 18-29 years with Graves' ophthalmopathy. In DNA form, the CDR3 reads TGTGCCATCAGTGAACAGAGTTTCTATAATTCACCCCTCCACTTT. Its protein is CAISEQSFYNSPLHF.